Below are 16 T cell receptor beta chains sequenced from a single sample in a study of CXCR3-negative and CXCR3-positive naive CD8 T cells. The TRB libraries of cDNA were built by UMI-labeled 5' RACE. TCRdb reprocessed the 5' RACE reads and reports one entry per CDR3 protein, with no DNA. This listing includes some 150,000 distinct CDR3 sequences. Their antigens are not known. Overall study findings and caveats: When CXCR3-positive naive cells were set against CXCR3-negative naive cells, the former had more hydrophobic TRB CDR3s.

Sequencing was performed on naive CXCR3+ CD8+ T cells from blood. The subset denotes: CD45RO-CCR7+CD27+CD95- naive CD8+ T cells expressing CXCR3 (TNR3+). The receptors here all came from a human donor in good health. Some clones in this sample may be carry-over from other donors' samples.

This chain uses TRBV7-2 with TRBJ2-1; there is no DNA to check the TCRdb D call of TRBD2. This CDR3 spans 15 amino acids. Germline CDR1 SGHTA, CDR2 FQGNSA. CDR3 amino acids: CASSFGTSGPNEQFF. The full variable domain, with the rest looked up from reference TRBV7-2 and TRBJ2-1, is GAGVSQSPSNKVTEKGKDVELRCDPISGHTALYWYRQSLGQGLEFLIYFQGNSAPDKSGLPSDRFSAERTGGSVSTLTIQRTQQEDSAVYLCASSFGTSGPNEQFFGPGTRLTVL.

This chain links TRBV2 with TRBJ1-1; lacking DNA, the TRBD1 call made by TCRdb goes unchecked. Germline V CDR1 and CDR2: SNHLY, FYNNEI. CDR3 length equals 15 residues. The CDR3 loop reads CASRSGGWMNTEAFF.

This sequence joins TRBV6-1 and TRBJ2-7; TCRdb lists TRBD1, though no DNA is available to test this call. Germline V CDR1 and CDR2: MNHNS, SASEGT. This CDR3 spans 13 amino acids. This CDR3 is CASRGQGEDEQYF.

V and J are TRBV7-9 and TRBJ2-3; TCRdb picks TRBD2, but there is no DNA to check that call. Germline CDR1 reads SEHNR; CDR2 reads FQNEAQ (reference sequence). The CDR3 length is 18 residues. CDR3 region: CASSSTLDPTAGTDTQYF.

CDR3 loop: CASSLLGGEQYF. The chain recombines TRBV5-6 with TRBJ2-7; TCRdb lists TRBD1, though no DNA is available to test this call. The CDR3 covers 12 residues. Looked up from germline, CDR1 is SGHDT and CDR2 is YYEEEE.

The genes are TRBV9 and TRBJ1-5; lacking DNA, the TRBD1 call made by TCRdb goes unchecked. This CDR3 is 12 amino acids long. The germline CDR1 and CDR2 sequences are SGDLS and YYNGEE. Here the CDR3 reads CASSAGEGAQHF.

The rearrangement uses TRBV19 and TRBJ2-1; TCRdb proposes TRBD1, but this gene call is untestable without DNA. The germline gives CDR1 LNHDA, CDR2 SQIVND (reference sequence). CDR3 size: 17 residues. The CDR3 protein is CASSIVLRDPSYNEQFF. The whole variable domain, filled in from reference TRBV19 and TRBJ2-1, reads DGGITQSPKYLFRKEGQNVTLSCEQNLNHDAMYWYRQDPGQGLRLIYYSQIVNDFQKGDIAEGYSVSREKKESFPLTVTSAQKNPTAFYLCASSIVLRDPSYNEQFFGPGTRLTVL.

V and J are TRBV7-6 and TRBJ2-6; TCRdb picks TRBD1, but there is no DNA to check that call. Germline CDR1 SGHVS, CDR2 FNYEAQ. The CDR3 has 17 amino acids. CDR3 in amino acids: CASSHGTGGSGGNVLTF.

V gene TRBV29-1 combines with J gene TRBJ1-1; TCRdb's D call, TRBD1, is unchecked because there is no DNA. The V gene's germline CDR1 is SQVTM and CDR2 ANQGSEA. There are 13 residues in the CDR3. CDR3 amino acids: CSVEPAGGYEAFF.

The chain uses TRBV20-1 and TRBJ2-7; TCRdb's D call of TRBD2 is untestable without DNA. CDR1 and CDR2 from the germline V gene are DFQATT and SNEGSKA (reference sequence). This CDR3 region has 12 residues. CDR3 region: CSARPAGYEQYF.

The gene calls are TRBV30 and TRBJ2-3. This CDR3 comprises 13 residues. In germline, CDR1 is GTSNPN, CDR2 SVGIG (reference sequence). The CDR3 loop is CAWSVDQTDTQYF.

The V call is TRBV19, the J call TRBJ2-1; TCRdb lists TRBD2, though no DNA is available to test this call. CDR3 size: 15 residues. CDR1 and CDR2 from the germline V gene are LNHDA and SQIVND (reference sequence). CDR3 in amino acids: CASRPGTSGYNEQFF.

CDR3: CASSMDRFSYNEQFF. The chain is built from TRBV12-3 or TRBV12-4 and TRBJ2-1; TCRdb's D gene call, TRBD1, goes unchecked for lack of DNA. The CDR3 loop spans 15 amino acids.

The chain uses TRBV5-1 and TRBJ2-7; TCRdb reports TRBD2, a call that lacks DNA to check it against. Germline V gene lookup returns CDR1 SGHRS and CDR2 YFSETQ. This CDR3 is built from 15 residues. CDR3 sequence: CASSFEGDGSYEQYF.

This CDR3 is CASSLVGGTGDEQYF. V and J are TRBV5-1 and TRBJ2-7; the TCRdb D gene call, TRBD1, has no DNA to confirm it. There are 15 residues in the CDR3. Germline-derived CDR1 and CDR2 are SGHRS and YFSETQ.

V gene TRBV14 combines with J gene TRBJ2-7; as DNA is missing, the TRBD2 call by TCRdb cannot be tested. The CDR3 is made up of 15 amino acids. Germline CDR1 and CDR2: SGHDN and FVKESK. CDR3 in amino acids: CASSQELAGAYEQYF.